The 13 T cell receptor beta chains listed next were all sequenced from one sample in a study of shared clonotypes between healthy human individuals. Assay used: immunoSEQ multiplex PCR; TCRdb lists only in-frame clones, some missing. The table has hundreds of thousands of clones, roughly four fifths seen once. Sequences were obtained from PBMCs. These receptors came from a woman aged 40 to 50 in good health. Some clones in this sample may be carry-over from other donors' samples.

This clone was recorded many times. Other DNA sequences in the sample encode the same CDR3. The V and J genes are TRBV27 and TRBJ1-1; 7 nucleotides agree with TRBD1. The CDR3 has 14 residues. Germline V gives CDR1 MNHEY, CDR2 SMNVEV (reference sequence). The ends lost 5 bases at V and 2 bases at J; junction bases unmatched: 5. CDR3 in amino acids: CASSPGTANTEAFF. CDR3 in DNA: TGTGCCAGCAGTCCCGGGACAGCCAACACTGAAGCTTTCTTT.

CDR3 residues: CASSGRQGGHGYTF. The CDR3 DNA sequence: TGTGCCAGCAGCGGCCGACAGGGAGGGCATGGCTACACCTTC. The rearrangement links TRBV7-9 to TRBJ1-2; 7 positions agree with TRBD1. Per germline, CDR1 SEHNR and CDR2 FQNEAQ (reference sequence). The length of the CDR3 is 14 residues. The junction had 9 bases not matched to a gene; V was cut back by 5 bases and J by 6 bases.

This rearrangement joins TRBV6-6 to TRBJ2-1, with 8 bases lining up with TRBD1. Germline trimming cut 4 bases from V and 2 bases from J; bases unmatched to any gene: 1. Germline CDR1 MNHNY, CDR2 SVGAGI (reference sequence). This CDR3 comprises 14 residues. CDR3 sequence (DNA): TGTGCCAGCAGTTCAGGGGGCCCCTACAATGAGCAGTTCTTC. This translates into CASSSGGPYNEQFF.

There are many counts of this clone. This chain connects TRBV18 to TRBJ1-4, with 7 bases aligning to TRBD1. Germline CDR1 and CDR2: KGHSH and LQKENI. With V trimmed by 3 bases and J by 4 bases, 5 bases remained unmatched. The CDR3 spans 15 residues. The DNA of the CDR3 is TGTGCCAGCTCACCGCGGGACAGCTTTAATGAAAAACTGTTTTTT. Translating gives CASSPRDSFNEKLFF.

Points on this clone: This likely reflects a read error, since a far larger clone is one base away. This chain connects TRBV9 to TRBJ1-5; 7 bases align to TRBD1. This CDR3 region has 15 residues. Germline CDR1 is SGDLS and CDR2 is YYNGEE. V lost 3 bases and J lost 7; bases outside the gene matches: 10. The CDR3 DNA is TGTGCCAGCAGCGCAGAGGGGGCGCGGGGACAGCCCCAGCATTTT. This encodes CASSAEGARGQPQHF.

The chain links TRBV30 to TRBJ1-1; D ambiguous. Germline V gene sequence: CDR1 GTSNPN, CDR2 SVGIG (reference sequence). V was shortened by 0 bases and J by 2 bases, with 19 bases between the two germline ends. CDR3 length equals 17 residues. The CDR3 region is CAWSVGLFGFSNTEAFF. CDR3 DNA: TGTGCCTGGAGTGTAGGGCTATTCGGGTTCTCTAACACTGAAGCTTTCTTT.

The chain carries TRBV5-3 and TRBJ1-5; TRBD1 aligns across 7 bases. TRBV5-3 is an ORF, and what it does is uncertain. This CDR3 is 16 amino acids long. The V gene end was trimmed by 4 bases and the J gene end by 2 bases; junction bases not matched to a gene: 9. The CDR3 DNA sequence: TGTGCCAGAAGCGTAAGGGGGCCCTTTTGCAATCAGCCCCAGCATTTT. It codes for CARSVRGPFCNQPQHF.

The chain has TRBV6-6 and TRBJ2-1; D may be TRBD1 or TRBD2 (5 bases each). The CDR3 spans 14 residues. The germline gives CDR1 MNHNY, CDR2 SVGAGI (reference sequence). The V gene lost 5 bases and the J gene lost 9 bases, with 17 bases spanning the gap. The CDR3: CASSHGGPLSEQFF. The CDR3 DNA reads TGTGCCAGCAGTCATGGGGGACCCCTCAGTGAGCAGTTCTTC.

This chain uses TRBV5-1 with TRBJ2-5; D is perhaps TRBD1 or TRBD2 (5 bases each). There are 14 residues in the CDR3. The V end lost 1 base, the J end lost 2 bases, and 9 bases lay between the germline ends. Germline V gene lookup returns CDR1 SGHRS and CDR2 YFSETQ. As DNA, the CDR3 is TGCGCCAGCAGCTTGATGGGGGAACAAGAGACCCAGTACTTC. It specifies CASSLMGEQETQYF.

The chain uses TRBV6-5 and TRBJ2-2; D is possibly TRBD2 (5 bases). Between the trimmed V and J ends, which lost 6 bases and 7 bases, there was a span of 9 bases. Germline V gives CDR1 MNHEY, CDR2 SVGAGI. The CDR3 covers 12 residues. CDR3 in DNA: TGTGCCAGCAGAACCGAGGGCGGGGAGCTGTTTTTT. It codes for CASRTEGGELFF.

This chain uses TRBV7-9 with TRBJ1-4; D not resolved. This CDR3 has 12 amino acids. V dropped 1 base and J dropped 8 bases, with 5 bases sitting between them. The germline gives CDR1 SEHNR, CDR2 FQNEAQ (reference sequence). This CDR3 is CASSLGGEKLFF. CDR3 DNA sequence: TGTGCCAGCAGCTTAGGAGGGGAAAAACTGTTTTTT.

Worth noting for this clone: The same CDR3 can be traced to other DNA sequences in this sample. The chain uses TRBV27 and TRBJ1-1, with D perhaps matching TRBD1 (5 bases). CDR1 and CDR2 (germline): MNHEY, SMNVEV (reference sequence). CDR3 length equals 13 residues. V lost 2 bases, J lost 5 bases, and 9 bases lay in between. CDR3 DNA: TGTGCCAGCAGTTTAAGGGGAAGGACTGAAGCTTTCTTT. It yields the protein CASSLRGRTEAFF.

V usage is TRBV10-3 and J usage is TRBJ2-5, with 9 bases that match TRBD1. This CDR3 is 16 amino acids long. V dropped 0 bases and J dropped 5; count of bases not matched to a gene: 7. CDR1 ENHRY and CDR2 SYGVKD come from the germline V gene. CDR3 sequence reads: CAISESRTGGVETQYF. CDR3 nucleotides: TGTGCCATCAGTGAGTCGCGTACAGGGGGCGTGGAGACCCAGTACTTC.